This T cell receptor beta chain was observed in a study of control samples from healthy donors and cancer patients. Only in-frame clones appear in the TCRdb table, and some are missing; sequencing was by immunoSEQ multiplex PCR. The table has 130,000 or so clones, roughly nine tenths seen once. For this clone: This CDR3 is also generated by other DNA sequences in the sample.

The CDR3 contains 14 residues. Germline loops: CDR1 PRHDT, CDR2 FYEKMQ (reference sequence). Unmatched junction bases numbered 3, after V lost 0 bases and J lost 5 bases. The sequence was collected from a man over 45 with head and neck cancer. The chain has TRBV13 and TRBJ2-5, with 7 bases aligning to TRBD2. Sequenced: PBMCs. CDR3 region: CASSLGWGGETQYF. Here the CDR3 DNA reads TGTGCCAGCAGCTTAGGGTGGGGGGGGGAGACCCAGTACTTC.